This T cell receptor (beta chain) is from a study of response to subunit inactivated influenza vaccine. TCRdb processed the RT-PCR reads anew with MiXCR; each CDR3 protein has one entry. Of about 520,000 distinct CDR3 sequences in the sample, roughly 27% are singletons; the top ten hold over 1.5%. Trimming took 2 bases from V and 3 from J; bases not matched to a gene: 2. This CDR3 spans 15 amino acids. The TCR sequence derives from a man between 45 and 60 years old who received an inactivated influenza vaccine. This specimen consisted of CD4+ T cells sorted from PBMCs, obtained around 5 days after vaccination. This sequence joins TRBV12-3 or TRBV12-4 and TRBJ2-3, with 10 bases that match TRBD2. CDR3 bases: TGTGCCAGCAGTTTAATTAGCGGGAGGACAGATACGCAGTATTTT. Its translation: CASSLISGRTDTQYF.